Listed below are T cell receptor beta chains from one sample, sequenced in a study of human T cells and chemical hapten exposure. TCRdb re-called the reads with MiXCR, one entry per CDR3 protein. The data show about 120,000 distinct CDR3 sequences, with approximately 9.3% seen just once and about 1.4% held by the top ten. What was sequenced was whole blood. The receptors come from a human donor in good health. Some clones in this sample may be carry-over from other donors' samples. Both conserved end residues are part of each CDR3. The order of the fields is clone size, V gene, D gene, J gene, CDR3 length, CDR3 protein, CDR3 DNA. A D gene is named only where the DNA matches it firmly. Size is omitted from some rows. Given values are once, few, many or a class for expanded clones.

>few|TRBV3-1|TRBD2|TRBJ2-3|16
CASSWRLAGSTDTQYF
TGTGCCAGCAGCTGGCGACTAGCGGGAAGCACAGATACGCAGTATTTT
>many|TRBV20-1|NA|TRBJ2-7|14
CSAGTDSSSYEQYF
TGCAGTGCTGGGACCGACAGTAGCTCCTACGAGCAGTACTTC
>NA|TRBV20-1|TRBD1|TRBJ1-6|14
CSASSGTDNSPLHF
TGCAGTGCTAGCTCCGGGACAGATAATTCACCCCTCCACTTT
>many|TRBV12-5|TRBD1|TRBJ2-7|11
CASGSGGEQYF
TGTGCTAGTGGTTCAGGGGGCGAGCAGTACTTC
>many|TRBV12-3/TRBV12-4|TRBD1|TRBJ2-1|15
CASSGDRDQYNEQFF
TGTGCCAGCAGTGGGGACAGAGACCAGTACAATGAGCAGTTCTTC
>few|TRBV3-1|TRBD2|TRBJ2-1|17
CASSRDTSGSLPYQQFF
TGTGCCAGCAGCCGGGATACTAGCGGTTCCTTGCCGTATCAGCAGTTCTTC
>many|TRBV12-3/TRBV12-4|TRBD2|TRBJ2-1|18
CASSLGIRPSGTYNEQFF
TGTGCCAGCAGTTTGGGTATTCGGCCTAGCGGGACGTACAATGAGCAGTTCTTC
>many|TRBV6-2/TRBV6-3|NA|TRBJ2-7|14
CASSYDESSYEQYF
TGTGCCAGCAGTTACGACGAGAGCTCCTACGAGCAGTACTTC
>many|TRBV7-9|NA|TRBJ1-1|16
CASSYPPTGKNTEAFF
TGTGCCAGCAGCTACCCCCCCACAGGGAAGAACACTGAAGCTTTCTTT
>many|TRBV27|NA|TRBJ2-7|13
CASSLGASYEQYF
TGTGCCAGCAGTTTGGGGGCATCCTACGAGCAGTACTTC
>many|TRBV5-4|TRBD2|TRBJ2-1|15
CASSRVGGGYNEQFF
TGTGCCAGCAGCCGGGTGGGGGGGGGCTACAATGAGCAGTTCTTC
>many|TRBV2|NA|TRBJ1-1|13
CASMISGNTEAFF
TGTGCCAGCATGATTAGTGGGAACACTGAAGCTTTCTTT
>few|TRBV28|TRBD1|TRBJ2-7|14
CASRAGTGTYEQYF
TGTGCCAGCAGGGCTGGGACAGGGACCTACGAGCAGTACTTC
>few|TRBV3-1|TRBD1|TRBJ1-1|14
CASTPGQDHTEAFF
TGTGCCAGCACCCCGGGACAGGACCACACTGAAGCTTTCTTT
>NA|TRBV11-2|NA|TRBJ1-2|16
CASSPRTGEGNYGYTF
TGTGCCAGCAGCCCTCGAACAGGTGAAGGCAACTATGGCTACACCTTC
>few|TRBV2|NA|TRBJ2-1|15
CASSDGGGPYNEQFF
TGTGCCAGCAGTGATGGTGGGGGGCCCTACAATGAGCAGTTCTTC
>few|TRBV12-5|NA|TRBJ1-1|13
CASGLVPSPEAFF
TGTGCTAGTGGTTTGGTACCCTCCCCTGAAGCTTTCTTT
>many|TRBV20-1|TRBD1|TRBJ2-1|18
CSASPLILDRGTYNEQFF
TGCAGTGCTAGCCCACTCATTCTTGACAGGGGGACCTACAATGAGCAGTTCTTC
>few|TRBV5-6|NA|TRBJ2-3|16
CASSLPGNVKTDTQYF
TGTGCCAGCAGCTTGCCTGGGAATGTTAAAACAGATACGCAGTATTTT
>many|TRBV6-2/TRBV6-3|TRBD1|TRBJ2-7|13
CATERTGSYEQYF
TGTGCCACCGAGCGGACAGGTTCCTACGAGCAGTACTTC
>few|TRBV3-1|TRBD2|TRBJ2-1|15
CASSQVAGWDNEQFF
TGTGCCAGCAGCCAAGTAGCGGGATGGGACAATGAGCAGTTCTTC
>NA|TRBV5-4|TRBD2|TRBJ2-4|15
CASSPERLAGDIQYF
TGTGCCAGCAGCCCTGAAAGACTAGCGGGAGACATTCAGTACTTC
>few|TRBV7-8|TRBD1|TRBJ1-1|17
CASSPGAGGRGLTEAFF
TGTGCCAGCAGCCCCGGGGCAGGGGGCAGGGGGTTGACTGAAGCTTTCTTT
>many|TRBV20-1|TRBD1|TRBJ1-1|19
CSARDLSPDRELITTEAFF
TGCAGTGCTAGAGACCTTTCACCAGACAGGGAATTAATAACAACTGAAGCTTTCTTT
>NA|TRBV29-1|NA|TRBJ2-7|13
CSVESVSSYEQYF
TGCAGCGTTGAGTCTGTAAGCTCCTACGAGCAGTACTTC
>NA|TRBV27|TRBD2|TRBJ2-5|15
CASTPSGGVQETQYF
TGTGCCAGCACACCTAGCGGGGGAGTCCAAGAGACCCAGTACTTC
>NA|TRBV7-8|NA|TRBJ1-2|15
CASSLATGFVHGYTF
TGTGCCAGCAGCTTAGCCACCGGGTTTGTACATGGCTACACCTTC
>NA|TRBV10-3|TRBD2|TRBJ2-1|20
CAIAGLGLAGGPSSYNEQFF
TGTGCCATCGCAGGCTTAGGACTAGCGGGAGGCCCGAGCTCCTACAATGAGCAGTTCTTC
>few|TRBV29-1|NA|TRBJ2-1|11
CSARSYNEQFF
TGCAGCGCTCGCTCGTATAATGAGCAGTTCTTC
>NA|TRBV12-3/TRBV12-4|NA|TRBJ2-7|14
CASSPGHSSYEQYF
TGTGCCAGCAGTCCCGGACACAGCTCCTACGAGCAGTACTTC
>few|TRBV20-1|TRBD2|TRBJ2-7|14
CSAHASGRAYEQYF
TGCAGTGCCCACGCTAGCGGGAGGGCCTACGAGCAGTACTTC
>many|TRBV5-5|NA|TRBJ1-1|13
CASSSTGWLEAFF
TGTGCCAGCAGCTCTACAGGGTGGTTGGAAGCTTTCTTT
>many|TRBV20-1|NA|TRBJ2-7|14
CSASKPGQGYEQYF
TGCAGTGCTAGTAAACCCGGACAAGGGTACGAGCAGTACTTC
>many|TRBV15|NA|TRBJ2-7|16
CATSRDRAQYVYEQYF
TGTGCCACCAGCAGAGACAGGGCCCAATACGTCTACGAGCAGTACTTC
>many|TRBV10-3|TRBD1|TRBJ1-3|15
CAITRDRSSGNTIYF
TGTGCCATCACTCGGGACAGGAGCTCTGGAAACACCATATATTTT
>NA|TRBV6-2/TRBV6-3|TRBD2|TRBJ2-1|15
CASSSRGTAYNEQFF
TGTGCCAGCAGCTCGCGGGGGACCGCCTACAATGAGCAGTTCTTC
>NA|TRBV29-1|NA|TRBJ2-7|13
CSAKRPGSYEQYF
TGCAGCGCCAAGCGGCCCGGGAGTTACGAGCAGTACTTC
>few|TRBV7-2|TRBD1|TRBJ2-5|15
CASNEDRELRETQYF
TGTGCCAGCAACGAGGACAGGGAATTACGAGAGACCCAGTACTTC
>few|TRBV29-1|NA|TRBJ2-1|14
CSVEYSSNSHEQFF
TGCAGCGTTGAGTACTCCTCCAATTCCCATGAGCAGTTCTTC
>many|TRBV7-9|NA|TRBJ1-3|16
CASSSTDRKSGNTIYF
TGTGCCAGCAGTAGCACCGACAGGAAGTCTGGAAACACCATATATTTT
>few|TRBV11-3|NA|TRBJ2-2|14
CASSPQANTGELFF
TGTGCCAGCAGCCCGCAGGCTAACACCGGGGAGCTGTTTTTT
>many|TRBV7-2|NA|TRBJ1-5|12
CASSLAGQPQHF
TGTGCCAGCAGCTTAGCAGGTCAGCCCCAGCATTTT
>many|TRBV5-1|NA|TRBJ1-1|15
CASSLAAVPRTEAFF
TGCGCCAGCAGCTTGGCGGCGGTCCCGAGGACTGAAGCTTTCTTT
>NA|TRBV6-5|NA|TRBJ1-1|14
CASSYSAGTTEAFF
TGTGCCAGCAGTTACTCGGCAGGGACCACTGAAGCTTTCTTT
>NA|TRBV5-1|NA|TRBJ1-1|13
CASSFGGTPEAFF
TGCGCCAGCAGCTTTGGGGGTACCCCTGAAGCTTTCTTT
>many|TRBV29-1|NA|TRBJ2-7|12
CSVELTDYEQYF
TGCAGCGTTGAATTGACAGACTACGAGCAGTACTTC
>many|TRBV5-1|TRBD1|TRBJ1-1|13
CASSTGQAGGAFF
TGCGCCAGCAGCACTGGACAGGCCGGGGGAGCTTTCTTT
>few|TRBV7-9|TRBD1|TRBJ1-4|14
CASSHRGTNEKLFF
TGTGCCAGCAGCCACAGGGGGACTAATGAAAAACTGTTTTTT
>few|TRBV12-3/TRBV12-4|NA|TRBJ2-7|13
CASSLDGHYEQYF
TGTGCCAGCAGTTTGGACGGTCACTACGAGCAGTACTTC
>few|TRBV25-1|NA|TRBJ2-3|14
CASSENKWGDTQYF
TGTGCCAGCAGTGAGAACAAATGGGGGGATACGCAGTATTTT
>NA|TRBV7-9|TRBD1|TRBJ2-7|14
CASSLDREVHEQYF
TGTGCCAGCAGCTTGGACAGGGAAGTTCACGAGCAGTACTTC
>few|TRBV28|NA|TRBJ2-7|14
CASSTTGPGYEQYF
TGTGCCAGCAGTACGACAGGTCCGGGCTACGAGCAGTACTTC
>many|TRBV27|TRBD1|TRBJ2-3|15
CASTLTGSSTDTQYF
TGTGCCAGCACCCTGACAGGGTCTAGCACAGATACGCAGTATTTT
>many|TRBV25-1|NA|TRBJ2-7|13
CASSLDRPYEQYF
TGTGCCAGCAGTTTGGACAGACCTTACGAGCAGTACTTC
>few|TRBV6-2/TRBV6-3|TRBD2|TRBJ2-1|15
CASSYPAGAVGEQFF
TGTGCCAGCAGTTACCCGGCGGGAGCGGTGGGTGAGCAGTTCTTC